Each of the 11 T cell receptor beta chains below was sequenced from the same sample in a study of blood T cell repertoires in COVID-19. Clones were read by immunoSEQ multiplex PCR, and TCRdb kept only the in-frame ones, dropping some. Found here are about 150,000 clones, approximately 85% of them singletons; the top ten hold approximately 0.63%. Material: peripheral blood. All receptors come from a man in his sixties with COVID-19, enrolled during active disease.

V and J are TRBV14 and TRBJ1-1; a possible D gene is TRBD1 (5 bases). Trimming took off 5 bases at V and 5 bases at J, with 15 bases between the two ends. The CDR3 sequence is 14 residues long. Per germline, CDR1 SGHDN and CDR2 FVKESK. The chain's CDR3 is CASSTQGISTEAFF. The CDR3 DNA reads TGTGCCAGCAGCACTCAGGGAATTAGTACTGAAGCTTTCTTT.

This clone came up a few times. This chain connects TRBV10-1 to TRBJ2-7, with 10 nucleotides matching TRBD2. Germline loops: CDR1 WNHNN, CDR2 SYGVQD (reference sequence). The CDR3 is 18 amino acids. Unmatched junction bases numbered 14, after V lost 3 bases and J lost 3 bases. The CDR3 DNA reads TGCGCCAGCAGTGACCCCAGACAGGAAGCGGGAGGGGACTACGAGCAGTACTTC. Translating it yields CASSDPRQEAGGDYEQYF.

This chain uses TRBV5-8 with TRBJ2-5; 15 nucleotides match TRBD2. J was trimmed by 2 bases and V by 4 bases; bases with no gene match: 12. Germline V gives CDR1 SGHTS, CDR2 YDEGEE. The CDR3 is 19 residues long. The CDR3 spells CASSAGIGTSGRLQETQYF. The CDR3 bases are TGTGCCAGCAGCGCAGGAATCGGGACTAGCGGGAGGTTGCAAGAGACCCAGTACTTC.

Written as DNA, the CDR3 is TGTGCCACCAGGGGCGGGGACTATGGCTACACCTTC. This sequence encodes CATRGGDYGYTF. The rearrangement uses TRBV24-1 and TRBJ1-2; D unresolved. CDR3 length: 12 residues. CDR1 and CDR2 from the germline V gene are KGHDR and SFDVKD. The V end lost 7 bases, the J end lost 3 bases, and 8 bases lay between the germline ends.

The V gene is TRBV6-2 or TRBV6-3, the J gene TRBJ2-5; 9 nucleotides agree with TRBD2. The CDR3 has 15 amino acids. V lost 5 bases to trimming and J lost 4 bases; unmatched junction nucleotides: 8. Germline CDR1 MNHEY, CDR2 SVGEGT. Written as DNA, the CDR3 is TGTGCCAGCAGTCTCGTAGCGGGAGTGCTAGAGACCCAGTACTTC. It translates to CASSLVAGVLETQYF.

The chain employs TRBV7-9 and TRBJ1-4; TRBD1 aligns across 8 bases. The CDR3 spans 14 residues. The germline V gene has CDR1 SEHNR and CDR2 FQNEAQ (reference sequence). J was trimmed by 10 bases and V by 1 base; bases with no gene match: 5. The CDR3 DNA is TGTGCCAGCAGCTTAGAGGGCACAGGGGGAAAACTGTTTTTT. It yields the protein CASSLEGTGGKLFF.

The chain carries TRBV7-6 and TRBJ2-7; 10 bases match TRBD2. Trimming removed 7 bases from V and 2 bases from J; junction bases left unmatched: 8. Looked up from germline, CDR1 is SGHVS and CDR2 is FNYEAQ. CDR3 length: 15 amino acids. The CDR3 here is CASTSGAGGPYEQYF. DNA for the CDR3: TGTGCCAGCACCTCCGGAGCGGGAGGGCCCTACGAGCAGTACTTC.

The rearrangement uses TRBV14 and TRBJ1-1; possibly TRBD1 for D (5 bases). This CDR3 comprises 19 residues. V dropped 0 bases and J dropped 1 base, with 21 bases sitting between them. Germline V lookup: CDR1 SGHDN, CDR2 FVKESK. The CDR3 bases are TGTGCCAGCAGCCAAGAGAAAAACGACAGAGTCTCTAGGAACACTGAAGCTTTCTTT. Translated, it gives CASSQEKNDRVSRNTEAFF.

The V call is TRBV12-3 or TRBV12-4, the J call TRBJ1-2; D not resolved. The CDR3 is made up of 13 amino acids. The V and J ends lost 4 bases and 4 bases respectively, with 10 bases between them. The CDR3 DNA reads TGTGCCAGCAGTTCCACAGTCAGCTATGGCTACACCTTC. This encodes CASSSTVSYGYTF.

The genes are TRBV3-1 (or the pseudogene TRBV3-2) and TRBJ1-3; 8 nucleotides match TRBD1. Germline values: CDR1 LGHDT, CDR2 YNNKEL (reference sequence). V was clipped by 1 base and J by 2 bases; unmatched bases: 7. The CDR3 is 17 residues long. The chain's CDR3 is CASSQGARTGTGNTIYF. The CDR3 bases are TGTGCCAGCAGCCAAGGAGCACGGACAGGGACTGGAAACACCATATATTTT.

This clone was observed a single time. The chain is built from TRBV29-1 and TRBJ1-1; D is undetermined. CDR1 and CDR2 (germline): SQVTM, ANQGSEA. The CDR3 extends over 13 amino acids. Trimming left V 4 bases short and J 0 bases short, with 9 bases between. The CDR3 DNA is TGCAGCGTTGGAGCAGGAATGAACACTGAAGCTTTCTTT. It specifies CSVGAGMNTEAFF.